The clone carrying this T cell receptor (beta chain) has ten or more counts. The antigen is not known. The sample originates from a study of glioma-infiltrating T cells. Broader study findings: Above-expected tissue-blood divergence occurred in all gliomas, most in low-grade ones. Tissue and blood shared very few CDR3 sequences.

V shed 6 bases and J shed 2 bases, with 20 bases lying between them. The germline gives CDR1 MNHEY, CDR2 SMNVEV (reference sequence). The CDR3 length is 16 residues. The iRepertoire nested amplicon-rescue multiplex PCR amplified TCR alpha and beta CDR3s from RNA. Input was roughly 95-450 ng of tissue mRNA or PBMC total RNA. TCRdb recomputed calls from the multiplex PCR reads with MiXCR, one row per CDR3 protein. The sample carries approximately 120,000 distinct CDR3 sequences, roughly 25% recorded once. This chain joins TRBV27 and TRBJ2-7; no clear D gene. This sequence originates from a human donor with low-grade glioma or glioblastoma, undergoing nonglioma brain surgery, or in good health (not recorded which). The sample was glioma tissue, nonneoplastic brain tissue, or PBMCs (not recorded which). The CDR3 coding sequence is TGTGCCAGCAGCCCGTTGATGCTACTGAAAACCTACGAGCAGTACTTC. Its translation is CASSPLMLLKTYEQYF.